These T cell receptor beta chains were read from a single sample in a study of beta chain features in type 1 diabetes. Some clones are missing from TCRdb's copy, which holds only in-frame ones; the method was immunoSEQ multiplex PCR. The sample includes around 180,000 clones, 7.5% to 8.5% seen only once; the top ten take 0.5%. Input material: central memory CD4+ T cells from blood. All receptors come from a man in his late teens or twenties with type 1 diabetes. CDR3s include the opening cysteine and the closing phenylalanine or tryptophan. Each record gives: V gene, clone size, J gene, D gene, CDR3 DNA, CDR3 protein. D genes are given only for firm matches. Clone sizes are given selectively: once, few, many, or a class where the clone is expanded.

TRBV6-5	-	TRBJ2-3	-	TGTGCCAGCAGTCGCGAAGATACGCAGTATTTT	CASSREDTQYF
TRBV30	-	TRBJ1-3	-	TGTGCCTGGAGTCGCGGGGGAAACACCATATATTTT	CAWSRGGNTIYF
TRBV15	-	TRBJ1-2	TRBD1	TGTGCCACCAGCAGAGGGGGACAGGCTTTTGGCTACACCTTC	CATSRGGQAFGYTF
TRBV7-2	-	TRBJ2-7	-	TGTGCCAGCAGCTTAAAACATACCGAGCAGTACTTC	CASSLKHTEQYF
TRBV2	-	TRBJ2-1	TRBD2	TGTGCCAGCAGTGATCCTCTACTAGCGATTGACTACAATGAGCAGTTCTTC	CASSDPLLAIDYNEQFF
TRBV9	-	TRBJ1-6	TRBD1	TGTGCCAGCAGCATTGACAGGGGAGCGGCGCGTAATTCACCCCTCCACTTT	CASSIDRGAARNSPLHF
TRBV7-2	-	TRBJ2-3	TRBD2	TGTGCCAGCAGCCGAGAAATAGCGGGAGCTACGCAGTATTTT	CASSREIAGATQYF
TRBV28	few	TRBJ2-5	TRBD2	TGTGCCAGCAGTTTAGGGGGGGAGGAGACCCAGTACTTC	CASSLGGEETQYF
TRBV19	many	TRBJ1-1	-	TGTGCCAGTAGCCCCAGAATGAACACTGAAGCTTTCTTT	CASSPRMNTEAFF
TRBV19	-	TRBJ1-2	-	TGTGCCAGCAAAGCGGGGACTGCTAACTATGGCTACACCTTC	CASKAGTANYGYTF
TRBV27	few	TRBJ2-6	TRBD2	TGTGCCAGCAGCGGGAGGTATGGGGCCAACGTCCTGACTTTC	CASSGRYGANVLTF
TRBV11-2	-	TRBJ2-7	TRBD2	TGTGCCAGCAGCTTAGCTTGGCTAGCGGGTAATTACGAGCAGTACTTC	CASSLAWLAGNYEQYF
TRBV18	few	TRBJ2-1	TRBD1	TGTGCCAGCTCTCCTCAGGGGGACGAGCAGTTCTTC	CASSPQGDEQFF
TRBV5-1	few	TRBJ2-6	-	TGCGCCAGCAGCAAGGGGGTGATCTCTGGGGCCAACGTCCTGACTTTC	CASSKGVISGANVLTF
TRBV7-9	-	TRBJ2-3	TRBD2	TGTGCCAGCAGCCGGACTAGCGGCACAGATACGCAGTATTTT	CASSRTSGTDTQYF
TRBV27	few	TRBJ2-1	TRBD2	TGTGCCAGCCACAAATTTGGACTAGCGGGAGGCACCGAGAGCAATGAGCAGTTCTTC	CASHKFGLAGGTESNEQFF
TRBV28	few	TRBJ1-5	-	TGTGCCAGCAGCCCGGGGGGGAACGCCAATCAGCCCCAGCATTTT	CASSPGGNANQPQHF
TRBV5-1	-	TRBJ2-5	TRBD2	TGCGCCAGCAGCTCAGGAGCCGGGGGGAAAGCGGGCATACAAGAGACCCAGTACTTC	CASSSGAGGKAGIQETQYF
TRBV30	medium-sized	TRBJ2-3	-	TGTGCCTGGACCCCACACACAGATACGCAGTATTTT	CAWTPHTDTQYF
TRBV5-4	few	TRBJ2-3	TRBD2	TGTGCCAGCAGCTCCACTAGCGGGGGGGCAGATACGCAGTATTTT	CASSSTSGGADTQYF
TRBV2	few	TRBJ2-3	-	TGTGCCAGCAGACGACGGGGAAGCACAGATACGCAGTATTTT	CASRRRGSTDTQYF
TRBV5-4	few	TRBJ1-4	TRBD1	TGTGCCAGCAGCTTGGGAAGGGACAGGAATAATGAAAAACTGTTTTTT	CASSLGRDRNNEKLFF
TRBV7-2	-	TRBJ2-7	TRBD1	TGTGCCAGCAGCTCCCCGGGACAGGGGAAGCGGGGCGAGCAGTACTTC	CASSSPGQGKRGEQYF
TRBV30	many	TRBJ2-3	-	TGTGCCTGTCAGGGCAGAAGCACAGATACGCAGTATTTT	CACQGRSTDTQYF
TRBV28	few	TRBJ2-3	-	TGTGCCAGCACTGGGGCAGATAGCACAGATACGCAGTATTTT	CASTGADSTDTQYF
TRBV28	many	TRBJ2-7	TRBD1	TGTGCCAGCAGTACCCCCGGGACAGCATTCTACGAGCAGTACTTC	CASSTPGTAFYEQYF
TRBV15	few	TRBJ2-5	TRBD2	TGTGCCACCAAGCTTAGTTTAGCGGGAGGGAAAGGAGAGACCCAGTACTTC	CATKLSLAGGKGETQYF
TRBV5-4	-	TRBJ1-2	TRBD1	TGTGCCAGCAGCGGGACGGACAGGGAGAAGAACTATGGCTACACCTTC	CASSGTDREKNYGYTF
TRBV18	few	TRBJ2-7	-	TGTGCCAGCTCGCGCCTCCGGGACTACGAGCAGTACTTC	CASSRLRDYEQYF
TRBV7-2	-	TRBJ2-5	-	TGTGCCAGCAGCCGGAGACAGGCGGAGACCCAGTACTTC	CASSRRQAETQYF
TRBV30	many	TRBJ2-3	-	TGTGCCTGGAGGGAGGACTACTACACAGATACGCAGTATTTT	CAWREDYYTDTQYF
TRBV9	few	TRBJ1-2	TRBD1	TGTGCCAGCAGCGTAGACAGGGGTGGGGGCTACACCTTC	CASSVDRGGGYTF
TRBV9	few	TRBJ1-5	-	TGTGCCAGCAGCGGACCGGACAGTTACAATCAGCCCCAGCATTTT	CASSGPDSYNQPQHF
TRBV6-6	-	TRBJ1-5	-	TGTGCCAGCAACTTCGGGTATTCGGGTCAGCCCCAGCATTTT	CASNFGYSGQPQHF
TRBV27	many	TRBJ2-5	-	TGTGCCAGCAGAATTCAGGGGGGAGAGACCCAGTACTTC	CASRIQGGETQYF
TRBV2	once	TRBJ2-1	TRBD2	TGTGCCAGCAGCGAGATAGCGGGAAAGCAGTTCTTC	CASSEIAGKQFF